This T cell receptor beta chain was sequenced for a study of a mutant IDH1 vaccine in newly diagnosed glioma. Overall study context: Patients in the study were vaccinated eight times, receiving shots in weeks 1, 3, 5, 7, 11, 15, 19 and 23. Vaccines were begun 4-6 weeks after radiotherapy alone, or with temozolomide cycles. Therapy received beforehand was radiotherapy, temozolomide, or both, with most patients given both.

This clone was recorded only once. Its antigen is unidentified. The repertoire was sequenced with immunoSEQ multiplex PCR; TCRdb's copy has only in-frame clones and lacks some. This sample carries over 45,000 clones, about 80% of them seen once, and the ten largest clones take approximately 3.6%. The time point is: week 5, during vaccination. Every vaccination contained 300 ug of the mutant IDH1 20-mer peptide and was paired with topical imiquimod. This CDR3 has 13 amino acids. CDR1 is SGHDT and CDR2 is YYEEEE in the germline V gene. V was cut by 2 bases and J by 5 bases, with 8 bases left in between. The starting material was PBMCs, obtained from a glioma patient whose treatment included an IDH1 peptide vaccine. The genes are TRBV5-6 and TRBJ2-4, with no clear D. The TCR sequence derives from a man aged 30 to 39 with glioma. DNA for the CDR3: TGTGCCAGCAGCTTCGTCAGTCAAAACATTCAGTACTTC. Translation gives CASSFVSQNIQYF.